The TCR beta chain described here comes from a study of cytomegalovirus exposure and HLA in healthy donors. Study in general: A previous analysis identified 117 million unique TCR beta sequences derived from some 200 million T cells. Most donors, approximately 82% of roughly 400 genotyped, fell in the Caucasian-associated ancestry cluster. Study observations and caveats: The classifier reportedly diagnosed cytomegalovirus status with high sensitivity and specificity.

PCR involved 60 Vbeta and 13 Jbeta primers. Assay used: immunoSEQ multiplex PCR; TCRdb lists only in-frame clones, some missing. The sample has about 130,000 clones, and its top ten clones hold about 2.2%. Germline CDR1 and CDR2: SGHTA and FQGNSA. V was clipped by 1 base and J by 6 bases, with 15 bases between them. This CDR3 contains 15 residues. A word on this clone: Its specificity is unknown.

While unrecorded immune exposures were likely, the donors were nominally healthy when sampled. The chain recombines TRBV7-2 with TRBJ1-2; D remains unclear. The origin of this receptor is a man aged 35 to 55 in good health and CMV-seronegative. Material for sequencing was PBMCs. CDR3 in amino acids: CASSLGPGVGDGYTF. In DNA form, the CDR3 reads TGTGCCAGCAGCTTAGGTCCGGGAGTTGGCGATGGCTACACCTTC.